These 3 T cell receptor beta chains were all obtained from the same sample, sequenced in a study of blood T cell repertoires in COVID-19. This table comes from immunoSEQ multiplex PCR, and its TCRdb copy is limited to in-frame clones, with some not included. The sample yields 400,000 to 550,000 clones, approximately 90% seen once. The sequenced sample consisted of peripheral blood. The receptors were sampled from a woman aged 30 to 39 with acute or convalescent COVID-19.

J is TRBJ2-1 and V is TRBV5-4; TRBD1 agrees at 7 bases. Germline values: CDR1 SGHNT, CDR2 YYREEE (reference sequence). With 4 bases clipped from V and 5 bases from J, the junction kept 12 bases outside the gene matches. This CDR3 is built from 16 residues. The CDR3 DNA is TGTGCCAGCAGCCAGGCTCTCCGGGACAGTAACAATGAGCAGTTCTTC. Residues: CASSQALRDSNNEQFF.

The chain recombines TRBV7-8 with TRBJ1-4; 9 bases align to TRBD1. Germline V gives CDR1 SGHVS, CDR2 FQNEAQ. With 2 bases clipped from V and 0 bases from J, the junction kept 10 bases outside the gene matches. The CDR3 consists of 19 residues. Written as DNA, the CDR3 is TGTGCCAGCAGCTTATTAACAGGACAGGGGATCTCAACTAATGAAAAACTGTTTTTT. Translation gives CASSLLTGQGISTNEKLFF. The whole variable domain, remainder taken from reference TRBV7-8 and TRBJ1-4, is GAGVSQSPRYKVAKRGQDVALRCDPISGHVSLFWYQQALGQGPEFLTYFQNEAQLDKSGLPSDRFFAERPEGSVSTLKIQRTQQEDSAVYLCASSLLTGQGISTNEKLFFGSGTQLSVL.

The genes are TRBV5-1 and TRBJ1-1, with D maybe TRBD1 (6 bases). This CDR3 has 15 residues. From germline, CDR1 is SGHRS and CDR2 YFSETQ. The V gene lost 0 bases and the J gene lost 3 bases, with 12 bases spanning the gap. CDR3 region: CASSLGRGWDTEAFF. Here the CDR3 DNA reads TGCGCCAGCAGCTTGGGCAGGGGCTGGGACACTGAAGCTTTCTTT. Full variable domain (outside the CDR3, taken from reference TRBV5-1 and TRBJ1-1): KAGVTQTPRYLIKTRGQQVTLSCSPISGHRSVSWYQQTPGQGLQFLFEYFSETQRNKGNFPGRFSGRQFSNSRSEMNVSTLELGDSALYLCASSLGRGWDTEAFFGQGTRLTVV.